This is a list of T cell receptor beta chains from one sample in a study of shared clonotypes between healthy human individuals. Only in-frame clones appear in the TCRdb table, and some are missing; sequencing was by immunoSEQ multiplex PCR. This sample yields around 510,000 clones, of which roughly four fifths are seen a single time; approximately 12% belongs to the top ten. Source material: PBMCs. Receptors were obtained from a woman aged 40 to 50 in good health. Some clones in this sample may be carry-over from other donors' samples. Both conserved end residues are part of each CDR3. Fields, in order: J gene, D gene, clone size, V gene, CDR3 DNA, CDR3 protein. D genes are given only for firm matches. Clone size appears in some rows only: once, few, many, or a class for an expanded clone.

TRBJ1-4,-,-,TRBV27,TGTGCCAGCAGTTTATATGGGGTTCGTAATGAAAAACTGTTTTTT,CASSLYGVRNEKLFF
TRBJ2-2,-,-,TRBV9,TGTGCCAGCAGCGTAGACCGGGGGCGTGTCGGGGAGCTGTTTTTT,CASSVDRGRVGELFF
TRBJ2-5,TRBD2,-,TRBV18,TGTGCCAGCTCACCCGGGACTAGCGGACGGGAGACCCAGTACTTC,CASSPGTSGRETQYF
TRBJ1-5,-,once,TRBV6-5,TGTGCCAGCAGACCTGGGGGTAGCAATCAGCCCCAGCATTTT,CASRPGGSNQPQHF
TRBJ2-7,TRBD1,-,TRBV29-1,TGCAGCGCTGGGACAGGGTTAACCTACGAGCAGTACTTC,CSAGTGLTYEQYF
TRBJ2-7,-,-,TRBV19,TGTGCCAGTAGTCAAGGACCCATCGGGACAACCTACGAGCAGTACTTC,CASSQGPIGTTYEQYF
TRBJ2-2,TRBD2,few,TRBV6-1,TGTGCCGGCCGCGGGAGACCCAACACCGGGGAGCTGTTTTTT,CAGRGRPNTGELFF
TRBJ1-3,-,-,TRBV6-5,TGTGCCAGCAGGACGAGGGATAGCTCTGGAAACACCATATATTTT,CASRTRDSSGNTIYF
TRBJ2-5,TRBD2,-,TRBV5-1,TGCGCCAGCAGCCAGACCGGGACTAGTGTTTGGGAGACCCAGTACTTC,CASSQTGTSVWETQYF
TRBJ1-1,TRBD1,-,TRBV5-6,TGTGCCAGCAGCTTGGGGACAGGGGCGAACACTGAAGCTTTCTTT,CASSLGTGANTEAFF
TRBJ2-7,TRBD2,-,TRBV19,TGTGCCAGTAGTTTCCGGACTAGCGGGGGAGACGAGCAGTACTTC,CASSFRTSGGDEQYF
TRBJ1-1,-,many,TRBV19,TGTGCCAGTAGTATAAGACAGAACACTGAAGCTTTCTTT,CASSIRQNTEAFF
TRBJ1-2,-,-,TRBV25-1,TGTGCCAGCAGTGAATTAGGTACGGGACAACAGAACTATGGCTACACCTTC,CASSELGTGQQNYGYTF
TRBJ2-7,TRBD2,-,TRBV2,TGTGCCAGCAGTGGGGGGGGCTACGAGCAGTACTTC,CASSGGGYEQYF
TRBJ1-4,-,-,TRBV20-1,TGCAGTGCTAGACCCCGAGAAAAACTGTTTTTT,CSARPREKLFF
TRBJ2-2,TRBD2,-,TRBV5-1,TGCGCCAGCAGCGCCCCCGGGGTAGCGGGAACCGGGGAGCTGTTTTTT,CASSAPGVAGTGELFF
TRBJ1-2,TRBD1,-,TRBV5-1,TGCGCCAGCAGCTACGGGACAGGGGCAAGCGGAGGCTACACCTTC,CASSYGTGASGGYTF
TRBJ2-5,TRBD2,-,TRBV27,TGTGCCAGCAGGCCAGCGGGATGGGAGACCCAGTACTTC,CASRPAGWETQYF
TRBJ2-5,-,-,TRBV5-1,TGCGCCAGCAGCTGGACACAGCAAGAGACCCAGTACTTC,CASSWTQQETQYF
TRBJ2-3,TRBD2,-,TRBV11-2,TGTGCCAGCAGCTTTCCAGCGGGAGGAGTAGATACGCAGTATTTT,CASSFPAGGVDTQYF
TRBJ1-5,-,few,TRBV4-1,TGCGCCAGCAGCCAAGAATATGGCCCCCAGCCCCAGCATTTT,CASSQEYGPQPQHF
TRBJ2-7,-,-,TRBV18,TGTGCCAGCTCACCCACCAGGGAGACCTACGAGCAGTACTTC,CASSPTRETYEQYF
TRBJ2-1,TRBD2,-,TRBV5-4,TGTGCCAGCAGCTTGACGGCGGGAGGTTACAATGAGCAGTTCTTC,CASSLTAGGYNEQFF
TRBJ1-1,TRBD1,-,TRBV5-1,TGCGCCAGCAGCTTGTATCCAGGGGGCACTGAAGCTTTCTTT,CASSLYPGGTEAFF
TRBJ2-7,TRBD1,-,TRBV28,TGTGCCAGCAGTTTACCCGGGACAGGGGGCATCTACCAGCAGTACTTC,CASSLPGTGGIYQQYF
TRBJ2-5,-,-,TRBV10-3,TGTGCCATCAGTGAGCGGGAGACCCAGTACTTC,CAISERETQYF
TRBJ2-3,-,-,TRBV5-1,TGCGCCAGCAGCGTCGGCCTAGCAACAGATACGCAGTATTTT,CASSVGLATDTQYF
TRBJ2-5,-,-,TRBV5-4,TGTGCCAGCAGCTTGGTGGGGAACCAAGAGACCCAGTACTTC,CASSLVGNQETQYF
TRBJ1-2,TRBD1,-,TRBV29-1,TGCAGCGTTGACGGTCAGGGGGCTTATGATGGCTACACCTTC,CSVDGQGAYDGYTF
TRBJ1-1,TRBD1,few,TRBV28,TGTGCCAGCAGTCGACAGGGGGCGCGGACATTCCGTGAAGCTTTCTTT,CASSRQGARTFREAFF
TRBJ2-7,TRBD2,-,TRBV2,TGTGCCAGCAGTGTTGCGGGAGGATACTCCTACGAGCAGTACTTC,CASSVAGGYSYEQYF
TRBJ2-2,TRBD2,-,TRBV11-1,TGTGCCAGCAGCTTAGGGGCTAGCGGGAGCATCGGGGAGCTGTTTTTT,CASSLGASGSIGELFF
TRBJ1-5,-,many,TRBV28,TGTGCCAGCAGTTTATTAAGTCTTGGTCGGTTGATATCCCCCCAGCATTTT,CASSLLSLGRLISPQHF
TRBJ2-1,TRBD2,once,TRBV7-7,TGTGCTAGCAGCTTAGGGACTAGCGGTCCCTACAATGAGCAGTTCTTC,CASSLGTSGPYNEQFF
TRBJ1-2,TRBD1,-,TRBV6-5,TGTGCCAGCAGACTCCGGACAGGGGGCGCAGATACCTTC,CASRLRTGGADTF
TRBJ2-7,TRBD2,-,TRBV27,TGTGCCAGCAGTTTATCTTTTAGCGGGAGTTACGAGCAGTACTTC,CASSLSFSGSYEQYF
TRBJ1-4,TRBD1,many,TRBV2,TGTGCCAGCACCTGGAACAGGGGTAATGAAAAACTGTTTTTT,CASTWNRGNEKLFF
TRBJ2-3,-,-,TRBV6-9,TGTGCCAGCAGTTCCCGGAAGCCGGATACGCAGTATTTT,CASSSRKPDTQYF
TRBJ1-1,-,-,TRBV13,TGTGCCAGCAGCTTAGGCGAAGCGGCGGGAGCTTTCTTT,CASSLGEAAGAFF
TRBJ2-1,TRBD2,many,TRBV5-4,TGTGCCAGCAGCCCAAGACTAGCGGGAGTGGACTATGAGCAGTTCTTC,CASSPRLAGVDYEQFF
TRBJ2-1,TRBD2,-,TRBV10-2,TGCGCCAGCCACCGCGAGGTAGCGGGATATCTCAATGGGCAGTTCTTC,CASHREVAGYLNGQFF
TRBJ2-7,-,once,TRBV7-4,TGTGCCAGCAGCTTAGCGCTAATCGTGGTTACGTCGGACTTC,CASSLALIVVTSDF
TRBJ1-4,-,-,TRBV30,TGTGCCTGGGGGGCAACTAATGAAAAACTGTTCTTT,CAWGATNEKLFF
TRBJ1-5,-,-,TRBV12-5,TGTGCTAGTGGTTTGATTAACTTAGGGCCCCAGCATTTT,CASGLINLGPQHF
TRBJ2-7,-,-,TRBV28,TGTGCCAGCAGCCCGCTTGTAACCTACGAGCAGTACTTC,CASSPLVTYEQYF
TRBJ2-7,TRBD2,-,TRBV4-1,TGCGCCAGCAGCCGGACTAGCGGATTCTACGAGCAGTACTTC,CASSRTSGFYEQYF
TRBJ1-1,-,-,TRBV5-1,TGCGCCAGCAGCTTGAATGGGGATTTGATGACTGAAGCTTTCTTT,CASSLNGDLMTEAFF